The 3 T cell receptor beta chains below all came from one sample that was sequenced in a study of prognosis after radiotherapy for stage I lung cancer. Two rounds of multiplex PCR amplified TCR beta CDR3 from genomic DNA. The first round of PCR was done with primers that matched each TRBV and TRBJ gene. TCRdb passed the multiplex PCR reads through MiXCR, listing each CDR3 protein once. Here the sample spans about 12,000 distinct CDR3 sequences, about 35% being singletons. The specimen was PBMCs, collected before or after stereotactic body radiation therapy (not recorded which). These receptors came from a donor of 50 years or more with non-small cell lung cancer.

In its sample, this clonotype was seen many times. The chain couples TRBV10-2 to TRBJ2-5; 16 positions agree with TRBD2. Germline V CDR1 and CDR2: WSHSY, SAAADI. The ends lost 6 bases at V and 0 bases at J; junction bases unmatched: 4. This CDR3 region has 17 residues. CDR3 DNA sequence: TGCGCCAGCAGGGCGGGACTAGCGGGGGGGTACCAAGAGACCCAGTACTTC. Residues: CASRAGLAGGYQETQYF.

In this sample, this clonotype is medium-sized. The chain is built from TRBV12-3 or TRBV12-4 and TRBJ1-3; 7 bases agree with TRBD1. V was pared by 7 bases and J by 3 bases, with 9 bases of the junction left unmatched. The length of the CDR3 is 15 residues. The CDR3 sequence is CASTRGGADGNTIYF. DNA for the CDR3: TGTGCCAGCACCCGAGGGGGCGCGGATGGAAACACCATATATTTT.

This clonotype was seen many times. This chain connects TRBV5-6 to TRBJ2-7, with D perhaps matching TRBD2 (5 bases). The CDR3 is 17 amino acids. V shed 0 bases and J shed 3 bases, with 19 bases lying between them. CDR1 SGHDT and CDR2 YYEEEE come from the germline V gene. The CDR3 reads CASSLVGRVSAGYEQYV. In DNA form, the CDR3 reads TGTGCCAGCAGCTTGGTGGGTCGGGTATCGGCGGGCTACGAGCAGTACGTC.